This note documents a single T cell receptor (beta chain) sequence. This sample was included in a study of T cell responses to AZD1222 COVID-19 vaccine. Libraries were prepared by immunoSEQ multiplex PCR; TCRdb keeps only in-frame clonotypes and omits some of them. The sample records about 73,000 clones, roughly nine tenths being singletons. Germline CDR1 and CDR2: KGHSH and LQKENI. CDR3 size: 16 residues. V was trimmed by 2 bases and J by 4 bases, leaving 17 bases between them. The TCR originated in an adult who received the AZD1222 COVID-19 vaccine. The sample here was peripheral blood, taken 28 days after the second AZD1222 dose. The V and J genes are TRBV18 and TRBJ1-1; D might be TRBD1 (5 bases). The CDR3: CASSPARGGISTEAFF. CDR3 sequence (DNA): TGTGCCAGCTCACCAGCCCGGGGGGGTATAAGCACTGAAGCTTTCTTT.